A selection of T cell receptor beta chains follows, all from one sample in a study of cytomegalovirus exposure and HLA in healthy donors. The data were produced by immunoSEQ multiplex PCR, yet TCRdb's version contains in-frame clones alone and is incomplete. The sample includes around 95,000 clones, roughly 82% of them seen just once. The sample comprised PBMCs. These receptor sequences come from a man aged 30 to 45 in good health and CMV-seropositive. Each CDR3 is given with its conserved first and last residue. The order of the fields is D gene, clone size, V gene, J gene, CDR3 protein, CDR3 DNA. D genes are given only for firm matches. A clone size is listed for some rows: how often the clone was seen (once, few, many), or a class if it is expanded.

D gene: TRBD1; clone size: NA; V gene: TRBV2; J gene: TRBJ2-7; CDR3 protein: CASSEWRLGQGTHEQYF; CDR3 DNA: TGTGCCAGCAGTGAATGGAGGTTGGGACAGGGGACTCACGAGCAGTACTTC
D gene: TRBD2; clone size: NA; V gene: TRBV6-5; J gene: TRBJ2-3; CDR3 protein: CASSYGTSGVGDTQYF; CDR3 DNA: TGTGCCAGCAGTTACGGGACTAGCGGGGTGGGAGATACGCAGTATTTT
D gene: TRBD2; clone size: once; V gene: TRBV2; J gene: TRBJ2-7; CDR3 protein: CASSDARLWASGSSYEQYF; CDR3 DNA: TGTGCCAGCAGCGACGCACGTCTCTGGGCTAGCGGGAGCTCCTACGAGCAGTACTTC
D gene: TRBD2; clone size: NA; V gene: TRBV7-2; J gene: TRBJ2-2; CDR3 protein: CASSGGLVRTGELFF; CDR3 DNA: TGTGCCAGCAGCGGGGGACTAGTTCGCACCGGGGAGCTGTTTTTT
D gene: NA; clone size: once; V gene: TRBV6-5; J gene: TRBJ2-1; CDR3 protein: CASSYSRDSRNEQFF; CDR3 DNA: TGTGCCAGCAGTTACAGTCGGGACTCCCGCAATGAGCAGTTCTTC
D gene: NA; clone size: NA; V gene: TRBV13; J gene: TRBJ1-1; CDR3 protein: CASSLRGSNTEAFF; CDR3 DNA: TGTGCCAGCAGCTTAAGGGGGTCAAACACTGAAGCTTTCTTT
D gene: NA; clone size: NA; V gene: TRBV28; J gene: TRBJ2-1; CDR3 protein: CASRLGGPGFNEQFF; CDR3 DNA: TGTGCCAGCAGGCTCGGGGGACCAGGATTCAATGAGCAGTTCTTC
D gene: TRBD2; clone size: NA; V gene: TRBV5-8; J gene: TRBJ2-1; CDR3 protein: CASSFGPTSGRASYNEQFF; CDR3 DNA: TGTGCCAGCAGCTTCGGGCCAACTAGCGGGAGGGCGTCCTACAATGAGCAGTTCTTC
D gene: TRBD1; clone size: NA; V gene: TRBV18; J gene: TRBJ1-1; CDR3 protein: CASSTRQGNTEAFF; CDR3 DNA: TGTGCCAGCTCAACTCGACAGGGGAACACTGAAGCTTTCTTT
D gene: TRBD2; clone size: once; V gene: TRBV11-2; J gene: TRBJ2-7; CDR3 protein: CASSTGAGGHYEQYF; CDR3 DNA: TGTGCCAGCAGCACGGGAGCGGGAGGCCACTACGAGCAGTACTTC
D gene: NA; clone size: NA; V gene: TRBV5-6; J gene: TRBJ2-1; CDR3 protein: CASSQEGGRRPTYNEQFF; CDR3 DNA: TGTGCCAGCAGCCAGGAGGGTGGCAGGAGACCTACCTACAATGAGCAGTTCTTC
D gene: TRBD2; clone size: NA; V gene: TRBV4-1; J gene: TRBJ2-1; CDR3 protein: CASSSSRSSGRSGEQFF; CDR3 DNA: TGCGCCAGCAGCTCCAGTAGGTCTAGCGGGAGGAGCGGTGAGCAGTTCTTC
D gene: NA; clone size: NA; V gene: TRBV4-1; J gene: TRBJ1-1; CDR3 protein: CASSTLLAPSRNTEAFF; CDR3 DNA: TGCGCCAGCAGCACATTGCTGGCCCCCTCTCGGAACACTGAAGCTTTCTTT
D gene: NA; clone size: NA; V gene: TRBV18; J gene: TRBJ2-1; CDR3 protein: CASSPQGFSYNEQFF; CDR3 DNA: TGTGCCAGCTCACCCCAGGGATTCTCCTACAATGAGCAGTTCTTC
D gene: NA; clone size: few; V gene: TRBV21-1; J gene: TRBJ2-5; CDR3 protein: CASVTGTGGGKTQYF; CDR3 DNA: TGTGCCAGCGTCACCGGGACAGGGGGCGGAAAGACCCAGTACTTC
D gene: NA; clone size: few; V gene: TRBV28; J gene: TRBJ2-1; CDR3 protein: CASRRAVEQFF; CDR3 DNA: TGTGCCAGCCGCAGGGCGGTTGAGCAGTTCTTC
D gene: TRBD1; clone size: NA; V gene: TRBV28; J gene: TRBJ1-6; CDR3 protein: CASRYTGTGPNSPLHF; CDR3 DNA: TGTGCCAGCAGGTACACCGGGACAGGTCCGAATTCACCCCTCCACTTT
D gene: NA; clone size: NA; V gene: TRBV13; J gene: TRBJ1-1; CDR3 protein: CASSFGKEAFF; CDR3 DNA: TGTGCCAGCAGCTTCGGGAAGGAAGCTTTCTTT
D gene: NA; clone size: NA; V gene: TRBV5-1; J gene: TRBJ1-1; CDR3 protein: CASSLGVWAGELADAFF; CDR3 DNA: TGCGCCAGCAGCTTGGGGGTTTGGGCAGGGGAGTTAGCCGACGCTTTCTTT
D gene: NA; clone size: NA; V gene: TRBV29-1; J gene: TRBJ2-2; CDR3 protein: CSVYGAANTGELFF; CDR3 DNA: TGCAGCGTATATGGGGCAGCGAACACCGGGGAGCTGTTTTTT
D gene: NA; clone size: NA; V gene: TRBV27; J gene: TRBJ2-2; CDR3 protein: CASSSTGTPHTGELFF; CDR3 DNA: TGTGCCAGCAGTTCAACCGGGACACCGCACACCGGGGAGCTGTTTTTT
D gene: TRBD1; clone size: NA; V gene: TRBV10-2; J gene: TRBJ2-5; CDR3 protein: CASSEWGTGPQETQYF; CDR3 DNA: TGCGCCAGCAGTGAGTGGGGGACAGGCCCTCAGGAGACCCAGTACTTC
D gene: TRBD2; clone size: NA; V gene: TRBV9; J gene: TRBJ2-3; CDR3 protein: CASSVSTGGTDTQYF; CDR3 DNA: TGTGCCAGCAGCGTTTCTACGGGAGGGACAGATACGCAGTATTTT
D gene: TRBD1; clone size: few; V gene: TRBV7-6; J gene: TRBJ2-7; CDR3 protein: CASSLAVTGTGHYEQYF; CDR3 DNA: TGTGCCAGCAGCTTAGCCGTCACCGGGACAGGTCACTACGAGCAGTACTTC
D gene: TRBD2; clone size: NA; V gene: TRBV5-4; J gene: TRBJ2-7; CDR3 protein: CASSRLAENSYEQYF; CDR3 DNA: TGTGCCAGCAGCCGACTAGCGGAAAACTCCTACGAGCAGTACTTC
D gene: NA; clone size: NA; V gene: TRBV5-1; J gene: TRBJ1-1; CDR3 protein: CASSRGGWSEGTEAFF; CDR3 DNA: TGCGCCAGCAGCCGGGGTGGTTGGAGTGAGGGCACTGAAGCTTTCTTT
D gene: NA; clone size: NA; V gene: TRBV18; J gene: TRBJ1-2; CDR3 protein: CASSPERTARDGYTF; CDR3 DNA: TGTGCCAGCTCACCCGAAAGGACAGCGCGGGATGGCTACACCTTC
D gene: TRBD2; clone size: once; V gene: TRBV28; J gene: TRBJ2-3; CDR3 protein: CASSSQPGLTQYF; CDR3 DNA: TGTGCCAGCAGTTCGCAACCGGGACTAACGCAGTATTTT
D gene: TRBD2; clone size: NA; V gene: TRBV18; J gene: TRBJ2-1; CDR3 protein: CASSILAGDPDEQFF; CDR3 DNA: TGTGCCAGCTCCATACTAGCGGGAGACCCCGATGAGCAGTTCTTC
D gene: TRBD2; clone size: NA; V gene: TRBV11-2; J gene: TRBJ2-7; CDR3 protein: CASSFPWSGSGSYEQYF; CDR3 DNA: TGTGCCAGCAGCTTCCCCTGGAGCGGGAGTGGCTCCTACGAGCAGTACTTC
D gene: TRBD1; clone size: NA; V gene: TRBV5-4; J gene: TRBJ2-1; CDR3 protein: CASSLGTGGLNEQFF; CDR3 DNA: TGTGCCAGCAGCCTTGGGACAGGGGGCTTAAATGAGCAGTTCTTC
D gene: NA; clone size: NA; V gene: TRBV7-9; J gene: TRBJ2-6; CDR3 protein: CASSLALDSFFSGANVLTF; CDR3 DNA: TGTGCCAGCAGCTTAGCTCTGGACAGCTTCTTCTCTGGGGCCAACGTCCTGACTTTC
D gene: TRBD2; clone size: NA; V gene: TRBV6-1; J gene: TRBJ2-3; CDR3 protein: CASSALAGGLTDTQYF; CDR3 DNA: TGTGCCAGCAGTGCACTAGCGGGAGGACTCACAGATACGCAGTATTTT
D gene: NA; clone size: NA; V gene: TRBV27; J gene: TRBJ2-7; CDR3 protein: CASSLSPGDRSYEQYF; CDR3 DNA: TGTGCCAGCAGTTTATCCCCGGGTGACAGGAGTTACGAGCAGTACTTC
D gene: NA; clone size: once; V gene: TRBV29-1; J gene: TRBJ2-1; CDR3 protein: CSAKASSSYNEQFF; CDR3 DNA: TGCAGCGCAAAAGCGTCCAGCTCCTACAATGAGCAGTTCTTC